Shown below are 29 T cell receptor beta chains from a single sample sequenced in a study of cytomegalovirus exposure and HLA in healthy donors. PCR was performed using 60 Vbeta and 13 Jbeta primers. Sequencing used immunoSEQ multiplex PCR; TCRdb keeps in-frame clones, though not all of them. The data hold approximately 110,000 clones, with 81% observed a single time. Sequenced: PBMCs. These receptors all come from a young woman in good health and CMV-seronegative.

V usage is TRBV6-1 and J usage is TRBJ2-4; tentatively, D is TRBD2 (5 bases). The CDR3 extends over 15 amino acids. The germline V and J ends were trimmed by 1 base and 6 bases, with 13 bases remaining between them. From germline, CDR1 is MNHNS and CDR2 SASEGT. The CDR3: CASSEGGLAGNIQYF. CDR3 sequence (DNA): TGTGCCAGCAGTGAAGGAGGGCTAGCTGGAAACATTCAGTACTTC.

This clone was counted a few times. CDR3 in DNA: TGCAGTGCCGTCACTGATGAGCAGTTCTTC. Translation gives CSAVTDEQFF. The rearrangement uses TRBV20-1 and TRBJ2-1; the D is unclear. Germline loops: CDR1 DFQATT, CDR2 SNEGSKA (reference sequence). This CDR3 spans 10 amino acids. Trimming pared 6 bases from V and 8 bases from J, leaving 8 bases between.

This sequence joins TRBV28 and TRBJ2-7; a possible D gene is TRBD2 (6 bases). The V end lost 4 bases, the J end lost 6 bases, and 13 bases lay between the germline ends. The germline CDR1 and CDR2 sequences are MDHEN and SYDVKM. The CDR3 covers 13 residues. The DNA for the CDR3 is TGTGCCAGCAGTTCAACCTCCGGGGGCGAGCAGTACTTC. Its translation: CASSSTSGGEQYF.

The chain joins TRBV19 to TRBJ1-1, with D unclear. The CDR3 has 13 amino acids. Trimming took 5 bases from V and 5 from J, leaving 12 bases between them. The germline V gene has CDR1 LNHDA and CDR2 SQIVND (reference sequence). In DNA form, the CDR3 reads TGTGCCAGTAGTCTAGCCCCCCAGACTGAAGCTTTCTTT. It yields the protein CASSLAPQTEAFF.

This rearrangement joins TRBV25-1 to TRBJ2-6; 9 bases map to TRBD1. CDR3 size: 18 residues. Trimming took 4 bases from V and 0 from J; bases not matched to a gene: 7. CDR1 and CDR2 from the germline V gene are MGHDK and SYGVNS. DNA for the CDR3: TGTGCCAGCAGTGCGGGACAGGGACGTTTCTCTGGGGCCAACGTCCTGACTTTC. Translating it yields CASSAGQGRFSGANVLTF.

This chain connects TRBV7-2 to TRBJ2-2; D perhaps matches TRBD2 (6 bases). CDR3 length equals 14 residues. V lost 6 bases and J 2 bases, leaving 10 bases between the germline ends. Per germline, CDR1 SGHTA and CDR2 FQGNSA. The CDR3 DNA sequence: TGTGCCAGCAGGGGACTCTTAAACACCGGGGAGCTGTTTTTT. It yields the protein CASRGLLNTGELFF.

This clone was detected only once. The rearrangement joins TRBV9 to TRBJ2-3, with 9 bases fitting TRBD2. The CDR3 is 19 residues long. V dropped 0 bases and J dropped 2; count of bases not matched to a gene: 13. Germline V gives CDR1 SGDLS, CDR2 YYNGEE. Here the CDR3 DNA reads TGTGCCAGCAGCGTAGCTCGGCGGGAGGGCATTTTTGTCACAGATACGCAGTATTTT. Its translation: CASSVARREGIFVTDTQYF.

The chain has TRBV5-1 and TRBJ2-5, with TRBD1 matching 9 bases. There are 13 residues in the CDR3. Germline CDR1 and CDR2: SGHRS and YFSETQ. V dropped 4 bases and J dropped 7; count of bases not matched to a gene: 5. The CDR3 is CASSPGQGTTQYF. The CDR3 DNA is TGCGCCAGCAGCCCAGGACAGGGGACGACCCAGTACTTC.

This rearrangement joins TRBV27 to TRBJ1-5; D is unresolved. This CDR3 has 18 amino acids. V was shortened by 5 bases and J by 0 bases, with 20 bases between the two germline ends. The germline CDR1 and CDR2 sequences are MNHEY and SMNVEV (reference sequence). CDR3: CASSPTGILMYSNQPQHF. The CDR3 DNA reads TGTGCCAGCAGTCCCACCGGGATCCTGATGTATAGCAATCAGCCCCAGCATTTT.

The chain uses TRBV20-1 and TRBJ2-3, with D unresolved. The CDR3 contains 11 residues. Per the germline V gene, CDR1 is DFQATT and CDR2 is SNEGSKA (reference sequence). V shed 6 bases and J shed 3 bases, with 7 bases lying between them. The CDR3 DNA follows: TGCAGTGCCTTACTAACAGATACGCAGTATTTT. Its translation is CSALLTDTQYF.

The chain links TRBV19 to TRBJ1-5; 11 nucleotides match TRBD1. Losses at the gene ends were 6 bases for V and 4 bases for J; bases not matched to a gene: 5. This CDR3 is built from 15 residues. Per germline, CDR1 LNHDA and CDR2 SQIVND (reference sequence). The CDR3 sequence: CASRGTGGENQPQHF. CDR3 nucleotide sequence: TGTGCCAGTAGAGGGACAGGGGGAGAAAATCAGCCCCAGCATTTT.

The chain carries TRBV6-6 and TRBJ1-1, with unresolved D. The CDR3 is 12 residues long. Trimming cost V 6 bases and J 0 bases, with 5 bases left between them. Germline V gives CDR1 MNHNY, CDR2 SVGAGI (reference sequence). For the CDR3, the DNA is TGTGCCAGCAGGAGTTTGAACACTGAAGCTTTCTTT. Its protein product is CASRSLNTEAFF.

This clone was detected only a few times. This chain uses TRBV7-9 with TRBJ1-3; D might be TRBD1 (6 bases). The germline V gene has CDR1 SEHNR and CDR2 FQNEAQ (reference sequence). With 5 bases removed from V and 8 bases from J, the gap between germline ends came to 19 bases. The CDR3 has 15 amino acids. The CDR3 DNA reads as TGTGCCAGCAGCGGACACAGGGTGGGCGCGGACACCATATATTTT. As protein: CASSGHRVGADTIYF.

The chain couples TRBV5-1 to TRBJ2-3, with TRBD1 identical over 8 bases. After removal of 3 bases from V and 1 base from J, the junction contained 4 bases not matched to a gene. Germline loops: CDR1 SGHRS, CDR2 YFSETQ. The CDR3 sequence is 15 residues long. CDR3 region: CASSSTGDGTDTQYF. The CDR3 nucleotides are TGCGCCAGCAGCTCGACAGGGGACGGCACAGATACGCAGTATTTT.

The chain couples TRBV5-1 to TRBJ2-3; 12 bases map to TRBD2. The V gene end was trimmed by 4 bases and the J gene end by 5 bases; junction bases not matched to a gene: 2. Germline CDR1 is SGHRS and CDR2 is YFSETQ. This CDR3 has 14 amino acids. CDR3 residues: CASSPGLAGDTQYF. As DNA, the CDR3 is TGCGCCAGCAGCCCGGGACTAGCGGGAGATACGCAGTATTTT.

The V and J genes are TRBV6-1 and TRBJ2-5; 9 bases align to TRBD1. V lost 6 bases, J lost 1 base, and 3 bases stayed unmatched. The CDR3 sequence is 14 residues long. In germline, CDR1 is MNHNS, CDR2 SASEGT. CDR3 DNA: TGTGCCAGCAGATTGGACAGGGGCCAAGAGACCCAGTACTTC. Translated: CASRLDRGQETQYF.

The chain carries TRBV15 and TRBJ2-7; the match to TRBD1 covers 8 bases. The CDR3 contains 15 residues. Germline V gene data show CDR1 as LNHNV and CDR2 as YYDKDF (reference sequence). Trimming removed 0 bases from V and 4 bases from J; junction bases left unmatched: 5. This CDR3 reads CATSREDRVEYEQYF. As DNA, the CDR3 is TGTGCCACCAGCAGAGAGGACAGGGTTGAGTACGAGCAGTACTTC. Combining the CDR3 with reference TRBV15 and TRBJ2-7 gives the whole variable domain DAMVIQNPRYQVTQFGKPVTLSCSQTLNHNVMYWYQQKSSQAPKLLFHYYDKDFNNEADTPDNFQSRRPNTSFCFLDIRSPGLGDTAMYLCATSREDRVEYEQYFGPGTRLTVT.

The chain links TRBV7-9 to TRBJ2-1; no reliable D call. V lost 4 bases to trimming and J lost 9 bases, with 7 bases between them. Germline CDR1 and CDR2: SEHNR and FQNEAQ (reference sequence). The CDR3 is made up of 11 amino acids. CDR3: CASSYSFEQFF. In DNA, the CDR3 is TGTGCCAGCAGCTATTCCTTTGAGCAGTTCTTC.

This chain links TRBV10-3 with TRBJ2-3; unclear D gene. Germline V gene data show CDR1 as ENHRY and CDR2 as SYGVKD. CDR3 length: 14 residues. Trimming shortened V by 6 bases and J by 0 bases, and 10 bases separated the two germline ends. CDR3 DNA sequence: TGTGCCATCAGACGACTGACTAGCACAGATACGCAGTATTTT. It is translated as CAIRRLTSTDTQYF.

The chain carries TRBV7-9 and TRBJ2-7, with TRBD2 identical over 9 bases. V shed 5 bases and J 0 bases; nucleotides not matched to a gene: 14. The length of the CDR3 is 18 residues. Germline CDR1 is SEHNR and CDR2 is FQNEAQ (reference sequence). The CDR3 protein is CASSPMPASGTYSYEQYF. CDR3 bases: TGTGCCAGCAGCCCTATGCCGGCTAGCGGGACCTACTCCTACGAGCAGTACTTC.

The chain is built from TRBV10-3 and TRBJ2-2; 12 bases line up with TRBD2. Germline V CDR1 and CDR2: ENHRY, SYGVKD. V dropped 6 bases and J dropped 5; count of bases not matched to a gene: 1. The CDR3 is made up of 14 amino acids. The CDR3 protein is CAISLAGGTGELFF. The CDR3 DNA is TGTGCCATCAGCCTAGCGGGGGGGACCGGGGAGCTGTTTTTT.

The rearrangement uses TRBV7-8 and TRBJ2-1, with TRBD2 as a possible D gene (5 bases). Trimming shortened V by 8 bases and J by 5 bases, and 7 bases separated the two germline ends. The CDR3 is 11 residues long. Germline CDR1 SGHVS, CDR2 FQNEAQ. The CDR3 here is CASRGNNEQFF. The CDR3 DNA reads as TGTGCCAGCCGGGGAAACAATGAGCAGTTCTTC.

The CDR3 DNA follows: TGTGCCAGCAGCTTAGACAGTCGCTACGAGCAGTACTTC. It codes for CASSLDSRYEQYF. V gene TRBV11-2 combines with J gene TRBJ2-7; D unresolved. The CDR3 is 13 residues long. The V end lost 0 bases, the J end lost 3 bases, and 6 bases lay between the germline ends. In germline, CDR1 is SGHAT, CDR2 FQNNGV.

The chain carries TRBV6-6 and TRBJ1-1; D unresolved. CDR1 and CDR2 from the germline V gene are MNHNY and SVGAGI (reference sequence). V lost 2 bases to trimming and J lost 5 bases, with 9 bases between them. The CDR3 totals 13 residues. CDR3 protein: CASSYGFGTEAFF. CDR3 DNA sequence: TGTGCCAGCAGTTACGGATTCGGGACTGAAGCTTTCTTT.

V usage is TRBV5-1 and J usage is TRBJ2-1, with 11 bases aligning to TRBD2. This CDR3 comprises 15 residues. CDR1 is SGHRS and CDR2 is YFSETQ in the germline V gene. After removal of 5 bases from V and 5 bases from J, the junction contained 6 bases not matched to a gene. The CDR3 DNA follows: TGCGCCAGCAGGCAGGGACTAGCGGCCCACAATGAGCAGTTCTTC. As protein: CASRQGLAAHNEQFF.

The CDR3 DNA reads TGTGCCAGCAGCGTGGAACTACAGGGGTACGAGCAGTACTTC. Encoded protein: CASSVELQGYEQYF. The rearrangement joins TRBV9 to TRBJ2-5; 7 bases line up with TRBD1. The J call may be wrong; the DNA end is better matched by TRBJ2-7. This CDR3 contains 14 residues. CDR1 and CDR2 from the germline V gene are SGDLS and YYNGEE.

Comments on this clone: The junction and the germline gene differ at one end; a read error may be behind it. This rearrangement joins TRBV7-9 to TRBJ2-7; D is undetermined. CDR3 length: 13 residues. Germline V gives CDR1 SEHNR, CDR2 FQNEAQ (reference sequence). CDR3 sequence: CSSSNPARYEQYF. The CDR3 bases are TGTTCCAGCAGCAATCCTGCGAGATACGAGCAGTACTTC.

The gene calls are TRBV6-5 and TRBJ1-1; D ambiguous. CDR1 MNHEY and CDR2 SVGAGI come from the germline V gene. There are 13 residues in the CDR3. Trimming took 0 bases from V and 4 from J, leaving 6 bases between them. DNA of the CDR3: TGTGCCAGCAGTTACTCGTCGAGCACTGAAGCTTTCTTT. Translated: CASSYSSSTEAFF.

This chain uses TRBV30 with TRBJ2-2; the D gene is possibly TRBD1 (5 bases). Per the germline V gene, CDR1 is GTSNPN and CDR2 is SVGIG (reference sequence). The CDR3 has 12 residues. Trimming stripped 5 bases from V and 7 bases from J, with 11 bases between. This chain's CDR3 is CAWDQGGGELFF. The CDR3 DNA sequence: TGTGCCTGGGATCAGGGTGGCGGGGAGCTGTTTTTT.